This TCR beta chain is drawn from a study of control samples from healthy donors and cancer patients. The germline CDR1 and CDR2 sequences are KGHSH and LQKENI. This CDR3 has 16 residues. V shed 5 bases, J shed 5 bases, and the junction held 6 bases outside the gene matches. The assay was immunoSEQ multiplex PCR, and TCRdb's table has in-frame clones only and misses some. The sample lists around 71,000 clones; approximately 90% were seen once. This clone was seen once. The sequence derives from a woman aged 45-59 years with colorectal cancer. Sequencing used PBMCs. The rearrangement joins TRBV18 to TRBJ2-1; 13 bases map to TRBD2. The CDR3 region is CASSRTSGSNDNEQFF. The CDR3 DNA is TGTGCCAGCTCAAGGACTAGCGGGAGTAACGACAATGAGCAGTTCTTC. Using reference TRBV18 and TRBJ2-1 for the parts outside the CDR3, the full variable domain is NAGVMQNPRHLVRRRGQEARLRCSPMKGHSHVYWYRQLPEEGLKFMVYLQKENIIDESGMPKERFSAEFPKEGPSILRIQQVVRGDSAAYFCASSRTSGSNDNEQFFGPGTRLTVL.